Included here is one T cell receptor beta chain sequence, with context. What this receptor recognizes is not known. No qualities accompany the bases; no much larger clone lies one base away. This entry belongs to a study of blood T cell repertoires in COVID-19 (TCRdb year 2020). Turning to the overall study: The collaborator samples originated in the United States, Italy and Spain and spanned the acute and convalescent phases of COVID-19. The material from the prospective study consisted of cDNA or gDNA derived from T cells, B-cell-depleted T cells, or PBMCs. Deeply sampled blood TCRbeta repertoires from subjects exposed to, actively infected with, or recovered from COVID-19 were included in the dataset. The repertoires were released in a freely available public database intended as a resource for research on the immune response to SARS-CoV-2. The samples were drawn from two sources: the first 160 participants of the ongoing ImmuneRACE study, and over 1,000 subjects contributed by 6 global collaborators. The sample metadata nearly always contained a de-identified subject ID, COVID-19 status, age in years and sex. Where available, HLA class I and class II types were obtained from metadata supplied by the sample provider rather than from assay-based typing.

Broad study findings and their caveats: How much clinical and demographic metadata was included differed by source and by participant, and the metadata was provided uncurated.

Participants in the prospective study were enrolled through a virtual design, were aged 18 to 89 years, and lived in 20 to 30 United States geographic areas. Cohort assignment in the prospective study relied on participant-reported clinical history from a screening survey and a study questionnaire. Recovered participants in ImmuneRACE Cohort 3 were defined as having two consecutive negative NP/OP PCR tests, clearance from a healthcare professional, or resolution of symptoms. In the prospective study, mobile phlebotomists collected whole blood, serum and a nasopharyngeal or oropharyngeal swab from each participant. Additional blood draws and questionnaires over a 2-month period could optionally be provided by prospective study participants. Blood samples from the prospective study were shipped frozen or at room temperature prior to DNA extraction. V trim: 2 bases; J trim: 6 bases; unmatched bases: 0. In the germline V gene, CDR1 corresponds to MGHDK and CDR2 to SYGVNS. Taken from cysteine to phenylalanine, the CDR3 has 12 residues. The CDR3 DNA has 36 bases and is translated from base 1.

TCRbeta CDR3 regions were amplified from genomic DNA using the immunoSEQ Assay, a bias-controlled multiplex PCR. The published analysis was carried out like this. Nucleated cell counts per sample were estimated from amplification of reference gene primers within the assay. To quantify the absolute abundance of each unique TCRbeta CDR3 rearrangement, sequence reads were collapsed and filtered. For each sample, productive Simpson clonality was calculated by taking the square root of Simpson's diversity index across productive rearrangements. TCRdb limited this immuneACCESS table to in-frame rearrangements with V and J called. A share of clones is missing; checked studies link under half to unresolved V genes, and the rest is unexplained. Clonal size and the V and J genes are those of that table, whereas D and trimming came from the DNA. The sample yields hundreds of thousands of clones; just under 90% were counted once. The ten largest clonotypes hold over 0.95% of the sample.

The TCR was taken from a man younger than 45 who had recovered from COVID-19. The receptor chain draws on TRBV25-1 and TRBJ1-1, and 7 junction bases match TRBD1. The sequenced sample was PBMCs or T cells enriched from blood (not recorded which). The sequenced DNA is TGTGCCAGCAGTGAACAGGGGGCTGAAGCTTTCTTT. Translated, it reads CASSEQGAEAFF. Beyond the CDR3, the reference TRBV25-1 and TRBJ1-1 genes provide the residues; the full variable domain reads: EADIYQTPRYLVIGTGKKITLECSQTMGHDKMYWYQQDPGMELHLIHYSYGVNSTEKGDLSSESTVSRIRTEHFPLTLESARPSHTSQYLCASSEQGAEAFFGQGTRLTVV.